This T cell receptor (beta chain) is from a study of T cell responses to AZD1222 COVID-19 vaccine. In the case of this clone: A read error may produce the germline difference seen at one junction end.

There are 13 residues in the CDR3. CDR1 is SGDLS and CDR2 is YYNGEE in the germline V gene. The repertoire was sequenced with immunoSEQ multiplex PCR; TCRdb's copy has only in-frame clones and lacks some. Of approximately 100,000 clones listed, roughly 86% are singletons. Sequences were derived from peripheral blood, sampled on day 0 of AZD1222 vaccination. The TCR was taken from an adult in good health. The gene calls are TRBV9 and TRBJ1-1; no reliable D call. CDR3 amino acids: CVSSAGRPAEAFF. The CDR3, as DNA: TGTGTCAGCAGCGCCGGCAGACCCGCTGAAGCTTTCTTT.